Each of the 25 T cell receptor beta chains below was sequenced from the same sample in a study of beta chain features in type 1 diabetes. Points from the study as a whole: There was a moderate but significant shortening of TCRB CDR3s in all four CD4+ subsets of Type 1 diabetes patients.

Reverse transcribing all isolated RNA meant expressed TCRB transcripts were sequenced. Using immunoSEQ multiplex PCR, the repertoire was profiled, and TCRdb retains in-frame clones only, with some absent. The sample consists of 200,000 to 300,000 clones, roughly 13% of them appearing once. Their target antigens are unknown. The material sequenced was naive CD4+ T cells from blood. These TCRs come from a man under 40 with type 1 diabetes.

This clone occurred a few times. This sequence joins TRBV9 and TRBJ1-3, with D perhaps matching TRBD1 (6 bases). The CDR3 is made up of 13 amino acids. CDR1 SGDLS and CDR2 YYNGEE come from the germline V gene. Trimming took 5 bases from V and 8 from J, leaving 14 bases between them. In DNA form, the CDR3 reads TGTGCCAGCAGTGACGACAGGTGGGACACCATATATTTT. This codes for CASSDDRWDTIYF.

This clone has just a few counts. CDR3: CASSLQGSSGANVLTF. CDR3 bases: TGTGCCAGCAGCTTACAGGGGAGTTCTGGGGCCAACGTCCTGACTTTC. The chain uses TRBV7-2 and TRBJ2-6; D might be TRBD1 (6 bases). CDR3 length: 16 residues. The V and J ends lost 2 bases and 1 base respectively, with 9 bases between them. Germline assignment: CDR1 SGHTA and CDR2 FQGNSA.

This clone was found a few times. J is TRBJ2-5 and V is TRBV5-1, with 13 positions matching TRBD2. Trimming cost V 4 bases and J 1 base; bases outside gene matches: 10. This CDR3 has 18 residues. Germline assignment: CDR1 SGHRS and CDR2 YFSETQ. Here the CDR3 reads CASSLKSGTSGVQETQYF. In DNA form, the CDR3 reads TGCGCCAGCAGCCTAAAGTCCGGGACTAGCGGGGTCCAAGAGACCCAGTACTTC.

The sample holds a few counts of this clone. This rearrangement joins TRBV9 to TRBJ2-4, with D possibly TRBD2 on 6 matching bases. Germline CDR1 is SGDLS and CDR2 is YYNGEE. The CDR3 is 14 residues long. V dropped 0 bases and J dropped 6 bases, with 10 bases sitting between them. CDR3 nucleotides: TGTGCCAGCAGCGTAGAAATGGGAGGAAACATTCAGTACTTC. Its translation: CASSVEMGGNIQYF.

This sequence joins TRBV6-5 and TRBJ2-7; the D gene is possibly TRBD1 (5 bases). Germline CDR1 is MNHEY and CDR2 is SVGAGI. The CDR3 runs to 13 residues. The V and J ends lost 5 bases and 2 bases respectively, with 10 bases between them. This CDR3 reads CASSIDRAYEQYF. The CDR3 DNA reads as TGTGCCAGCAGTATTGACAGAGCCTACGAGCAGTACTTC.

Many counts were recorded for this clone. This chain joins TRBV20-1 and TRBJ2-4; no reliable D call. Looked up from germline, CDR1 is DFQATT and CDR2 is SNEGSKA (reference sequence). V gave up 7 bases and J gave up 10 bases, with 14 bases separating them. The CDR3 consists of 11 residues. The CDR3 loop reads CSVDNSAIQYF. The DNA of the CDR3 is TGCAGTGTTGATAACTCCGCAATTCAGTACTTC.

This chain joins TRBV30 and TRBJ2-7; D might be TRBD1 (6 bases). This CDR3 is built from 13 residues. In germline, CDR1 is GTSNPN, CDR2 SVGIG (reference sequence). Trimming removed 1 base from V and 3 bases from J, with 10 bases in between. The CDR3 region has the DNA TGTGCCTGGAGTGGGGACATCAGCTACGAGCAGTACTTC. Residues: CAWSGDISYEQYF. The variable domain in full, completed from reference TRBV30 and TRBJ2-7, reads SQTIHQWPATLVQPVGSPLSLECTVEGTSNPNLYWYRQAAGRGLQLLFYSVGIGQISSEVPQNLSASRPQDRQFILSSKKLLLSDSGFYLCAWSGDISYEQYFGPGTRLTVT.

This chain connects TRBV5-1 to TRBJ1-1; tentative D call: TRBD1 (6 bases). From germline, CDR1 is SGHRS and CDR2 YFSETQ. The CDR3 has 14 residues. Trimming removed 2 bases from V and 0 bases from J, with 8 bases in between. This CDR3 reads CASSFTGMNTEAFF. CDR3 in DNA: TGCGCCAGCAGCTTCACAGGGATGAACACTGAAGCTTTCTTT. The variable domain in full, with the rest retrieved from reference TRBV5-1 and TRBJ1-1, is KAGVTQTPRYLIKTRGQQVTLSCSPISGHRSVSWYQQTPGQGLQFLFEYFSETQRNKGNFPGRFSGRQFSNSRSEMNVSTLELGDSALYLCASSFTGMNTEAFFGQGTRLTVV.

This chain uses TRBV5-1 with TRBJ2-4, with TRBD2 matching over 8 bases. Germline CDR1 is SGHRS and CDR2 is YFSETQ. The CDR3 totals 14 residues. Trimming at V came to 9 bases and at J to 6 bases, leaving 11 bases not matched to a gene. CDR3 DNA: TGCGCCACCTCGGGGGGGACCCCCGGAAACATTCAGTACTTC. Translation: CATSGGTPGNIQYF.

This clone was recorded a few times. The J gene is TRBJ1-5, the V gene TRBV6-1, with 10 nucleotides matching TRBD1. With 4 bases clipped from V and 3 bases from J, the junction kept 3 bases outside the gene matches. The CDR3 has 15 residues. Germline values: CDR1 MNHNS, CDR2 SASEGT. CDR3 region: CASSGTGGTNQPQHF. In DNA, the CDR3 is TGTGCCAGCAGTGGGACAGGGGGTACCAATCAGCCCCAGCATTTT.

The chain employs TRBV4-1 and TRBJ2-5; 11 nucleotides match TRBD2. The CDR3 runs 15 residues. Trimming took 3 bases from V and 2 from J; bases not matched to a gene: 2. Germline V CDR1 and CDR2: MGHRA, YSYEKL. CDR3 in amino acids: CASSHRLAGQETQYF. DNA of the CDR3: TGCGCCAGCAGCCATCGACTAGCGGGGCAAGAGACCCAGTACTTC.

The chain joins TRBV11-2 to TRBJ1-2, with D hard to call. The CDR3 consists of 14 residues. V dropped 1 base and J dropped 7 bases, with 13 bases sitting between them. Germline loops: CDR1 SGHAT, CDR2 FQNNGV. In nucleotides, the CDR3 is TGTGCCAGCAGCTTAGTTGGGAATCGGGGTGGCTACACCTTC. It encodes CASSLVGNRGGYTF.

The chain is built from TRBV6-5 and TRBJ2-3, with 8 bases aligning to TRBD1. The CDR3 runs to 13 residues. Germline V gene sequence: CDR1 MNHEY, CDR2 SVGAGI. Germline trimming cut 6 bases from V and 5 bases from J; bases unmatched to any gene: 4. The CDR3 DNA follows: TGTGCCAGCAGCTTAGGACAGGGAGATACGCAGTATTTT. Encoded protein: CASSLGQGDTQYF.

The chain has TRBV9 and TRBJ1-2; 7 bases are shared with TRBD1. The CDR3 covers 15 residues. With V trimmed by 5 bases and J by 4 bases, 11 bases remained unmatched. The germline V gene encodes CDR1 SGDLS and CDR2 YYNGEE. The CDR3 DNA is TGTGCCAGCAGTTTTGGACAGGATAATCTCTATGGCTACACCTTC. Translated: CASSFGQDNLYGYTF.

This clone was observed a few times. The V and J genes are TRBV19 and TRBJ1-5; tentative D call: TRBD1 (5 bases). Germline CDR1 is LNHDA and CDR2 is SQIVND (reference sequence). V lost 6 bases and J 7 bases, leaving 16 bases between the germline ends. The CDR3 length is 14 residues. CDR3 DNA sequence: TGTGCCAGTAGCCCCGCGGGGGTGGTGCAGCCCCAGCATTTT. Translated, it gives CASSPAGVVQPQHF. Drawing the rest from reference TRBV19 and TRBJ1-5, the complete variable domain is DGGITQSPKYLFRKEGQNVTLSCEQNLNHDAMYWYRQDPGQGLRLIYYSQIVNDFQKGDIAEGYSVSREKKESFPLTVTSAQKNPTAFYLCASSPAGVVQPQHFGDGTRLSIL.

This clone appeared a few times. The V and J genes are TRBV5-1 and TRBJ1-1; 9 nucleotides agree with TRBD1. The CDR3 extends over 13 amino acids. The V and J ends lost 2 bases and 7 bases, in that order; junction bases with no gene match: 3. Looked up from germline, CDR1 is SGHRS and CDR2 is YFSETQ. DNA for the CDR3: TGCGCCAGCAGCTTACAGGGGGCTAATGAAGCTTTCTTT. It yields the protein CASSLQGANEAFF.

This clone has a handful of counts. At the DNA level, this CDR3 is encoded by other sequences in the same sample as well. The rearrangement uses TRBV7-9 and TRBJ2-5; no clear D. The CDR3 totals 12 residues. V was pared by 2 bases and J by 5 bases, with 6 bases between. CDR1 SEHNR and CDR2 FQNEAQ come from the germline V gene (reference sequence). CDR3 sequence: CASSLSSETQYF. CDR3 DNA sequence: TGTGCCAGCAGCTTAAGCTCTGAGACCCAGTACTTC.

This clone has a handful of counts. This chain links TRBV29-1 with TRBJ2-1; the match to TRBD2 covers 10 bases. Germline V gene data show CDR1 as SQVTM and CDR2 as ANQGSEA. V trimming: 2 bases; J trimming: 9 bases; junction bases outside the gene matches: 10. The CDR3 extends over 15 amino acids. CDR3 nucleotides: TGCAGCGTTGAACGGTCTAGCGGGAGAGGCGGTGAGCAGTTCTTC. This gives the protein CSVERSSGRGGEQFF.

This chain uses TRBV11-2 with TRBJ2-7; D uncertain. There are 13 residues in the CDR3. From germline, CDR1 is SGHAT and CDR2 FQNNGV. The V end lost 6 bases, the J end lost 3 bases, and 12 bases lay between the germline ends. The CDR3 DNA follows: TGTGCCAGCAGAGCCTCAACAGACTACGAGCAGTACTTC. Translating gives CASRASTDYEQYF.

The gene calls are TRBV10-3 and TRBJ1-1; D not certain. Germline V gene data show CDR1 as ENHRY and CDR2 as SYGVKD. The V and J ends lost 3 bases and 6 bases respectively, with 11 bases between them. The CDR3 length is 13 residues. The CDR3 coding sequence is TGTGCCATCAGTGACCTGGCGACATCTGAAGCTTTCTTT. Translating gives CAISDLATSEAFF.

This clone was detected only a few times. The CDR3, as DNA: TGTGCCAGCAGCACCGGGACAGGGGCTAAGGCCCAAGAGACCCAGTACTTC. Translation: CASSTGTGAKAQETQYF. The V call is TRBV7-9, the J call TRBJ2-5; 10 positions agree with TRBD1. Germline V gene lookup returns CDR1 SEHNR and CDR2 FQNEAQ (reference sequence). This CDR3 has 17 residues. With 5 bases clipped from V and 1 base from J, the junction kept 10 bases outside the gene matches.

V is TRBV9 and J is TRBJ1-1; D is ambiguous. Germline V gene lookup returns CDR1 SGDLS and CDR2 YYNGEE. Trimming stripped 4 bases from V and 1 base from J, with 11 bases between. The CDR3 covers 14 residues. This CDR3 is CASSPLARNTEAFF. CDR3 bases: TGTGCCAGCAGCCCCTTAGCGAGGAACACTGAAGCTTTCTTT.

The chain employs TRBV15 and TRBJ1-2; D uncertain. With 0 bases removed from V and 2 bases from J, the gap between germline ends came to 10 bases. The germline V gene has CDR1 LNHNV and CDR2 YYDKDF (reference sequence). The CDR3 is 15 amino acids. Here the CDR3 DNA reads TGTGCCACCAGCAGAGATCTAACGGTGAACTATGGCTACACCTTC. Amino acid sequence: CATSRDLTVNYGYTF.

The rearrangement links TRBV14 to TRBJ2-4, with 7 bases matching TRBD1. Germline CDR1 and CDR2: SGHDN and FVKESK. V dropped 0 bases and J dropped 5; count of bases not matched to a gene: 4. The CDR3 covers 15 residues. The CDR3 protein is CASSQDLGGENIQYF. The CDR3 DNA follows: TGTGCCAGCAGCCAAGATTTAGGGGGCGAAAACATTCAGTACTTC.

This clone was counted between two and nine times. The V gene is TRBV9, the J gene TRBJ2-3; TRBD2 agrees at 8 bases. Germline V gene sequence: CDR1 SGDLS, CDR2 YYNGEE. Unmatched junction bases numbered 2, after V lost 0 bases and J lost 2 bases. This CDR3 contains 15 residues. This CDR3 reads CASSVVAGPTDTQYF. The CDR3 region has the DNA TGTGCCAGCAGCGTAGTAGCGGGACCCACAGATACGCAGTATTTT.